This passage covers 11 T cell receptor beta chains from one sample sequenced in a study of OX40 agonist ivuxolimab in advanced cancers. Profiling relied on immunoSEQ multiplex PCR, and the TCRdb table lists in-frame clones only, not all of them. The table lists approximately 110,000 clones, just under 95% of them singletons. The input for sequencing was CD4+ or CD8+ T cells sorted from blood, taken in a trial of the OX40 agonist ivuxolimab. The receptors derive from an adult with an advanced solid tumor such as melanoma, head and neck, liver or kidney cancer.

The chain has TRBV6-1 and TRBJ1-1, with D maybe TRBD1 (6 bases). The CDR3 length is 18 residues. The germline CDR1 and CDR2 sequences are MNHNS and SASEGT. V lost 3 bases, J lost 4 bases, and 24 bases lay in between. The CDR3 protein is CASSDPSRGGGIGTEAFF. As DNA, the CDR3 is TGTGCCAGCAGTGACCCGAGCCGGGGGGGCGGAATAGGCACTGAAGCTTTCTTT.

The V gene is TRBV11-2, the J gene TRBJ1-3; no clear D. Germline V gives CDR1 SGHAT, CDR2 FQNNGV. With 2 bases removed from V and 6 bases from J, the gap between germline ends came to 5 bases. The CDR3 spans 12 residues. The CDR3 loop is CASSLSQNTIYF. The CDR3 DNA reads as TGTGCCAGCAGCTTATCCCAAAACACCATATATTTT.

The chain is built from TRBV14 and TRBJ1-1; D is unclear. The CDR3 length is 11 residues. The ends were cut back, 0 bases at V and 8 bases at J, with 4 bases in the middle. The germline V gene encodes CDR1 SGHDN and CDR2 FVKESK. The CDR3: CASSQDGEAFF. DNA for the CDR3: TGTGCCAGCAGCCAAGATGGGGAAGCTTTCTTT.

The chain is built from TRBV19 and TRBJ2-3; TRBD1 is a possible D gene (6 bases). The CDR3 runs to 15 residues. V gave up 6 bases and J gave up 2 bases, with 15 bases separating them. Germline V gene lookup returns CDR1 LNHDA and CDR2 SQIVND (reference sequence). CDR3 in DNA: TGTGCCAGTAGGGAGGCAGGGGCCCCCACAGATACGCAGTATTTT. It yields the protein CASREAGAPTDTQYF. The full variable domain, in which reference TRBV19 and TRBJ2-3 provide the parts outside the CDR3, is DGGITQSPKYLFRKEGQNVTLSCEQNLNHDAMYWYRQDPGQGLRLIYYSQIVNDFQKGDIAEGYSVSREKKESFPLTVTSAQKNPTAFYLCASREAGAPTDTQYFGPGTRLTVL.

In DNA, the CDR3 is TGTGCCAGCAGCTCCACACACGCCAGGAACACTGAAGCTTTCTTT. It encodes CASSSTHARNTEAFF. This chain connects TRBV7-2 to TRBJ1-1, with D unclear. The V gene's germline CDR1 is SGHTA and CDR2 FQGNSA. The V and J ends lost 4 bases and 1 base respectively, with 13 bases between them. The CDR3 is made up of 15 amino acids.

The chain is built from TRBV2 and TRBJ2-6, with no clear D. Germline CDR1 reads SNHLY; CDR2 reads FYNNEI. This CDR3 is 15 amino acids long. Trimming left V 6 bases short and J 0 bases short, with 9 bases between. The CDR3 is CASRFGLSGANVLTF. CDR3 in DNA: TGTGCCAGCAGATTTGGTCTCTCTGGGGCCAACGTCCTGACTTTC.

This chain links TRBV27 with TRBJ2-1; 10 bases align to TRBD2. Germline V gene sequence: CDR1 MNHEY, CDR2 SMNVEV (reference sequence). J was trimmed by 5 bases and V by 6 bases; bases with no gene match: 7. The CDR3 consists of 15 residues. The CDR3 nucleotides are TGTGCCAGCAGGCCCCTAGCGGGAGTAAACAATGAGCAGTTCTTC. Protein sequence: CASRPLAGVNNEQFF.

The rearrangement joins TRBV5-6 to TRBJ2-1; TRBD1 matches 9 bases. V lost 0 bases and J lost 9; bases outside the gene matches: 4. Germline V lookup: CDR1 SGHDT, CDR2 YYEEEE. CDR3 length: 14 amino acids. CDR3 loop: CASSLGDRGGEQFF. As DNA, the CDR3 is TGTGCCAGCAGCTTGGGAGACAGGGGGGGTGAGCAGTTCTTC. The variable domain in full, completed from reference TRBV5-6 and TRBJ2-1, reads DAGVTQSPTHLIKTRGQQVTLRCSPKSGHDTVSWYQQALGQGPQFIFQYYEEEERQRGNFPDRFSGHQFPNYSSELNVNALLLGDSALYLCASSLGDRGGEQFFGPGTRLTVL.

CDR3 sequence: CASSLDLLAAGETQYF. For the CDR3, the DNA is TGTGCCAGCAGCTTAGATCTTCTAGCGGCGGGGGAGACCCAGTACTTC. The V gene is TRBV7-2, the J gene TRBJ2-5, with 7 bases identical to TRBD2. This CDR3 spans 16 amino acids. V lost 1 base to trimming and J lost 5 bases; unmatched junction nucleotides: 10. From germline, CDR1 is SGHTA and CDR2 FQGNSA.

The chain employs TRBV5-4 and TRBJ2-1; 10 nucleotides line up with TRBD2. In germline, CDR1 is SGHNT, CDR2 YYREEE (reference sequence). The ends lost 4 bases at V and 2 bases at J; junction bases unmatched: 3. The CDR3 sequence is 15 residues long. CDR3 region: CASSDLAGAYNEQFF. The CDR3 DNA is TGTGCCAGCAGCGATCTAGCGGGAGCCTACAATGAGCAGTTCTTC.

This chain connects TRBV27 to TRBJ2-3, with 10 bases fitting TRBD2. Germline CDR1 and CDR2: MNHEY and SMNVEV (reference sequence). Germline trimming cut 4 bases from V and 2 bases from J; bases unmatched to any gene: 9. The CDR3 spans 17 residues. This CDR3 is CASSYSLSGRPTDTQYF. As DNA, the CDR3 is TGTGCCAGCAGTTACTCCCTTAGCGGGAGGCCCACAGATACGCAGTATTTT.